This entry lists 27 T cell receptor beta chains sequenced from one sample in a study of blood T cell repertoires in COVID-19. Only in-frame clones appear in the TCRdb table, and some are missing; sequencing was by immunoSEQ multiplex PCR. Among 350,000 or so clones, 88% were seen once, and the ten largest hold approximately 1%. The sequenced material came from PBMCs or T cells enriched from blood (not recorded which). The origin of the receptors is a woman in her twenties or thirties who had been exposed to COVID-19.

The chain couples TRBV3-1 (or the pseudogene TRBV3-2) to TRBJ2-3, with TRBD2 matching 12 bases. The CDR3 is 18 amino acids. V lost 0 bases, J lost 3 bases, and 7 bases stayed unmatched. Germline V lookup: CDR1 LGHDT, CDR2 YNNKEL (reference sequence). The CDR3 here is CASSQDGLAGGPTDTQYF. For the CDR3, the DNA is TGTGCCAGCAGCCAAGATGGTCTAGCGGGAGGGCCTACAGATACGCAGTATTTT.

This clone was seen a handful of times. This chain connects TRBV28 to TRBJ1-3, with D perhaps TRBD1 (5 bases). The CDR3 has 15 amino acids. V lost 9 bases, J lost 4 bases, and 19 bases lay in between. CDR1 MDHEN and CDR2 SYDVKM come from the germline V gene. The CDR3 reads CASTLPAGWGNTIYF. The CDR3 DNA is TGTGCCAGTACTTTACCTGCAGGGTGGGGAAACACCATATATTTT.

V usage is TRBV11-2 and J usage is TRBJ1-3; TRBD1 matches 7 bases. Germline V gene data show CDR1 as SGHAT and CDR2 as FQNNGV. This CDR3 comprises 16 residues. J lost 2 bases, V lost 1 base, and 5 bases had no gene match. As DNA, the CDR3 is TGTGCCAGCAGCTTAGCAACAGGGGTGACTGGAAACACCATATATTTT. This codes for CASSLATGVTGNTIYF. The whole variable domain, remainder taken from reference TRBV11-2 and TRBJ1-3, is EAGVAQSPRYKIIEKRQSVAFWCNPISGHATLYWYQQILGQGPKLLIQFQNNGVVDDSQLPKDRFSAERLKGVDSTLKIQPAKLEDSAVYLCASSLATGVTGNTIYFGEGSWLTVV.

The chain combines TRBV7-9 with TRBJ1-6; TRBD1 matches 7 bases. Germline assignment: CDR1 SEHNR and CDR2 FQNEAQ (reference sequence). CDR3 size: 14 residues. The junction had 2 bases not matched to a gene; V was cut back by 4 bases and J by 5 bases. The CDR3 region is CASSSDRHNSPLHF. CDR3 DNA sequence: TGTGCCAGCAGCTCGGACAGGCATAATTCACCCCTCCACTTT.

The chain carries TRBV5-1 and TRBJ2-3, with D maybe TRBD1 (6 bases). The CDR3 is made up of 14 amino acids. The ends were cut back, 4 bases at V and 3 bases at J, with 12 bases in the middle. CDR1 is SGHRS, CDR2 YFSETQ, per germline. In DNA, the CDR3 is TGCGCCAGCAGCCAAGGGGGTGGTACAGATACGCAGTATTTT. It encodes CASSQGGGTDTQYF.

The chain couples TRBV19 to TRBJ2-2; D possibly corresponds to TRBD2 (7 bases). V was shortened by 2 bases and J by 2 bases, with 12 bases between the two germline ends. CDR1 is LNHDA and CDR2 is SQIVND in the germline V gene (reference sequence). The CDR3 runs to 16 residues. CDR3 sequence (DNA): TGTGCCAGTAGTATAAACGGGGGGCTTAACACCGGGGAGCTGTTTTTT. Protein product: CASSINGGLNTGELFF.

The chain joins TRBV29-1 to TRBJ1-1; D call uncertain. CDR1 and CDR2 from the germline V gene are SQVTM and ANQGSEA. This CDR3 spans 13 amino acids. Trimming left V 6 bases short and J 2 bases short, with 13 bases between. The CDR3: CSVVLTLNTEAFF. As DNA, the CDR3 is TGCAGCGTGGTTTTGACACTTAACACTGAAGCTTTCTTT.

This chain connects TRBV29-1 to TRBJ2-2, with D perhaps TRBD1 (6 bases). V lost 7 bases, J lost 0 bases, and 12 bases lay in between. The germline gives CDR1 SQVTM, CDR2 ANQGSEA. CDR3 length equals 14 residues. The CDR3 nucleotides are TGCAGCGCTGGGCAGGGGTCGAACACCGGGGAGCTGTTTTTT. Protein sequence: CSAGQGSNTGELFF.

The chain carries TRBV19 and TRBJ1-1; TRBD1 matches 9 bases. V lost 6 bases, J lost 1 base, and 6 bases stayed unmatched. Germline values: CDR1 LNHDA, CDR2 SQIVND (reference sequence). There are 15 residues in the CDR3. This chain's CDR3 is CASSPNRGPNTEAFF. As DNA, the CDR3 is TGTGCCAGTAGCCCCAACAGGGGGCCGAACACTGAAGCTTTCTTT. The complete variable domain, with remaining parts taken from reference TRBV19 and TRBJ1-1, reads DGGITQSPKYLFRKEGQNVTLSCEQNLNHDAMYWYRQDPGQGLRLIYYSQIVNDFQKGDIAEGYSVSREKKESFPLTVTSAQKNPTAFYLCASSPNRGPNTEAFFGQGTRLTVV.

The chain joins TRBV7-3 to TRBJ2-7; 7 nucleotides line up with TRBD1. The V and J ends lost 5 bases and 1 base, in that order; junction bases with no gene match: 8. CDR3 length: 15 residues. Germline lookup yields CDR1 SGHTA and CDR2 FQGTGA. The CDR3 region has the DNA TGTGCCAGCAGCGTAGAGGGGGCGCGGTCCTACGAGCAGTACTTC. Translating gives CASSVEGARSYEQYF. Filled out from reference TRBV7-3 and TRBJ2-7, the complete variable domain reads GAGVSQTPSNKVTEKGKYVELRCDPISGHTALYWYRQSLGQGPEFLIYFQGTGAADDSGLPNDRFFAVRPEGSVSTLKIQRTERGDSAVYLCASSVEGARSYEQYFGPGTRLTVT.

The rearrangement links TRBV19 to TRBJ1-5; D remains ambiguous. The germline CDR1 and CDR2 sequences are LNHDA and SQIVND (reference sequence). V was clipped by 1 base and J by 4 bases, with 8 bases between them. CDR3 length: 14 amino acids. Written as DNA, the CDR3 is TGTGCCAGTAGTATAGTGGGCAGTAATCAGCCCCAGCATTTT. Translated: CASSIVGSNQPQHF.

The chain uses TRBV19 and TRBJ2-7; 9 nucleotides agree with TRBD1. The V and J ends lost 2 bases and 6 bases, in that order; junction bases with no gene match: 5. CDR1 is LNHDA, CDR2 SQIVND, per germline (reference sequence). CDR3 length equals 14 residues. CDR3: CASSISDRGFEQYF. In nucleotides, the CDR3 is TGTGCCAGTAGTATAAGTGACAGGGGGTTCGAGCAGTACTTC.

This rearrangement joins TRBV6-4 to TRBJ1-3, with a tentative D call TRBD1 (5 bases). With 3 bases removed from V and 2 bases from J, the gap between germline ends came to 11 bases. The germline V gene has CDR1 MRHNA and CDR2 SNTAGT. CDR3 length: 15 residues. The CDR3 coding sequence is TGTGCCAGCAGTGAATCCGGGGGTACTGGAAACACCATATATTTT. Translating it yields CASSESGGTGNTIYF.

This chain links TRBV4-1 with TRBJ1-1; no definite D call. The CDR3 contains 13 residues. Germline V gene lookup returns CDR1 MGHRA and CDR2 YSYEKL. The V end was cut by 0 bases, the J end by 6 bases, with 8 bases between. CDR3 DNA: TGCGCCAGCAGCCAAGAGCGTAGCCCTGAAGCTTTCTTT. It codes for CASSQERSPEAFF.

This rearrangement joins TRBV4-1 to TRBJ2-7, with D tentatively TRBD2 (5 bases). Germline CDR1 reads MGHRA; CDR2 reads YSYEKL. CDR3 length equals 16 residues. Trimming took off 0 bases at V and 2 bases at J, with 14 bases between the two ends. Here the CDR3 reads CASSQDSGTGAYEQYF. Here the CDR3 DNA reads TGCGCCAGCAGCCAAGATAGTGGAACCGGGGCCTACGAGCAGTACTTC.

The V call is TRBV19, the J call TRBJ2-1, with 10 bases identical to TRBD2. The CDR3 runs 14 residues. V shed 5 bases, J shed 8 bases, and the junction held 6 bases outside the gene matches. The germline V gene has CDR1 LNHDA and CDR2 SQIVND (reference sequence). CDR3 region: CASSLASGRYEQFF. The CDR3 DNA reads as TGTGCCAGTAGTTTGGCTAGCGGGAGATATGAGCAGTTCTTC.

This chain links TRBV10-1 with TRBJ2-1; 7 nucleotides agree with TRBD2. The ends lost 4 bases at V and 7 bases at J; junction bases unmatched: 10. The germline V gene has CDR1 WNHNN and CDR2 SYGVQD (reference sequence). CDR3 length: 15 amino acids. CDR3 coding DNA: TGCGCCAGCAGTGGGAGCGGGATTGGGTCAAATGAGCAGTTCTTC. This encodes CASSGSGIGSNEQFF.

This clone turned up a few times. This chain links TRBV2 with TRBJ1-4; D might be TRBD1 (6 bases). In germline, CDR1 is SNHLY, CDR2 FYNNEI. Trimming took 5 bases from V and 7 from J, leaving 20 bases between them. The CDR3 loop spans 16 amino acids. CDR3 in amino acids: CASSYVQGQTGEKLFF. In DNA, the CDR3 is TGTGCCAGCAGTTATGTACAGGGCCAGACCGGTGAAAAACTGTTTTTT.

The chain combines TRBV27 with TRBJ2-1; D might be TRBD1 (5 bases). V lost 7 bases and J 0 bases, leaving 16 bases between the germline ends. The germline CDR1 and CDR2 sequences are MNHEY and SMNVEV (reference sequence). This CDR3 has 16 residues. The CDR3 nucleotides are TGTGCCAGCATCCCTCGCGCGGACACCTCCTACAATGAGCAGTTCTTC. Amino acid sequence: CASIPRADTSYNEQFF.

The rearrangement links TRBV29-1 to TRBJ1-1, with 7 bases that match TRBD1. The trim removed 3 bases at V and 0 bases at J, leaving 16 bases unmatched. The CDR3 sequence is 18 residues long. Germline V gene data show CDR1 as SQVTM and CDR2 as ANQGSEA. The CDR3 protein is CSVDSLFGQDHLNTEAFF. In DNA, the CDR3 is TGCAGCGTTGATTCCCTTTTCGGACAGGATCACTTGAACACTGAAGCTTTCTTT.

The genes are TRBV29-1 and TRBJ1-1; TRBD1 agrees at 12 bases. The length of the CDR3 is 17 residues. Germline CDR1 reads SQVTM; CDR2 reads ANQGSEA. V dropped 4 bases and J dropped 3; count of bases not matched to a gene: 12. CDR3 sequence: CSVVRPGQGASHTEAFF. The CDR3 bases are TGCAGCGTTGTCAGACCGGGACAGGGGGCGTCACACACTGAAGCTTTCTTT.

The V gene is TRBV19, the J gene TRBJ1-3, with 7 nucleotides matching TRBD1. J lost 4 bases, V lost 9 bases, and 6 bases had no gene match. CDR1 and CDR2 from the germline V gene are LNHDA and SQIVND (reference sequence). This CDR3 has 13 residues. The CDR3 region has the DNA TGTGCCAGCTCGACAGGGAGCGGAAACACCATATATTTT. Translated, it gives CASSTGSGNTIYF.

The chain joins TRBV7-3 to TRBJ2-7, with D perhaps matching TRBD2 (5 bases). This CDR3 has 13 residues. Germline V gene data show CDR1 as SGHTA and CDR2 as FQGTGA. V was shortened by 4 bases and J by 5 bases, with 12 bases between the two germline ends. The CDR3 coding sequence is TGTGCCAGCAGCTGGGCGGGTGGTAACGAGCAGTACTTC. Its protein product is CASSWAGGNEQYF. Looking up the rest from reference TRBV7-3 and TRBJ2-7 gives the full variable domain: GAGVSQTPSNKVTEKGKYVELRCDPISGHTALYWYRQSLGQGPEFLIYFQGTGAADDSGLPNDRFFAVRPEGSVSTLKIQRTERGDSAVYLCASSWAGGNEQYFGPGTRLTVT.

The chain uses TRBV28 and TRBJ1-5, with TRBD1 matching 8 bases. Germline trimming cut 6 bases from V and 2 bases from J; bases unmatched to any gene: 6. The CDR3 is made up of 15 amino acids. Germline assignment: CDR1 MDHEN and CDR2 SYDVKM. CDR3 DNA: TGTGCCAGCAGCCTCAGGGGGCACGGCAATCAGCCCCAGCATTTT. It translates to CASSLRGHGNQPQHF.

The V call is TRBV28, the J call TRBJ2-7; D not resolved. This CDR3 spans 11 amino acids. The germline CDR1 and CDR2 sequences are MDHEN and SYDVKM. V lost 6 bases and J 4 bases, leaving 7 bases between the germline ends. The chain's CDR3 is CASSPLYEQYF. The DNA for the CDR3 is TGTGCCAGCAGCCCTTTATACGAGCAGTACTTC.

The gene calls are TRBV23-1 and TRBJ1-2; a weak D match, TRBD1 (6 bases). TRBV23-1 counts as an open reading frame of uncertain function. This CDR3 has 15 amino acids. With 2 bases removed from V and 4 bases from J, the gap between germline ends came to 14 bases. This CDR3 reads CASSQPKRDTYGYTF. CDR3 DNA sequence: TGCGCCAGCAGTCAACCCAAGCGGGACACCTATGGCTACACCTTC.

The rearrangement links TRBV6-5 to TRBJ2-5; maybe TRBD1 (6 bases). V lost 5 bases and J lost 1, with 14 bases in between. CDR1 is MNHEY and CDR2 is SVGAGI in the germline V gene. CDR3 length: 15 amino acids. This CDR3 reads CASSQSRTAQETQYF. DNA for the CDR3: TGTGCCAGCAGTCAATCTCGGACAGCCCAAGAGACCCAGTACTTC.